Listed below are T cell receptor beta chains from one sample, sequenced in a study of blood T cell repertoires in COVID-19. Profiled with immunoSEQ multiplex PCR; TCRdb holds only in-frame clones, not every one. The sample lists roughly 670,000 clones, 70% to 90% occurring once. Sequenced input: peripheral blood. These receptors all come from a woman younger than 35 with acute or convalescent COVID-19. Both conserved end residues are part of each CDR3.

V: TRBV27
CDR3: CASSFAGLGYGYTF

V: TRBV9
CDR3: CASSVLGTSALEAQYF

V: TRBV7-2
CDR3: CASSFATGFLAKNIQYF

V: TRBV18
CDR3: CASSPLGGLKETQYF

V: TRBV18
CDR3: CASSPNRGDNEKLFF

V: TRBV2
CDR3: CASKRTGRSLPQHF

V: TRBV5-1
CDR3: CASSLATVEGAGEQFF

V: TRBV23-1
CDR3: CANTGCGFSYGANVLTF

V: TRBV9
CDR3: CASTQGDSGGLETQYF

V: TRBV12-5
CDR3: CASGLPPGVSGNTIYF

V: TRBV5-1
CDR3: CASSPQGRYEQYF

V: TRBV10-3
CDR3: CAISESGRGGINQPQHF

V: TRBV27
CDR3: CASSPTGYSYNEQFF

V: TRBV4-2
CDR3: CASSQDWRGGETQYF

V: TRBV5-1
CDR3: CASSTGQGSRNTIYF

V: TRBV6-1
CDR3: CASSEELTNYGYTF

V: TRBV6-6
CDR3: CASSPQWGGYEQYF

V: TRBV10-2
CDR3: CASSEYWANTGELFF

V: TRBV6-5
CDR3: CASSFWTGDGYTF

V: TRBV7-6
CDR3: CASSNLLAGASYEQYF

V: TRBV10-3
CDR3: CAIRLSGGAYEQYF

V: TRBV9
CDR3: CASSVAGYGYTF

V: TRBV5-1
CDR3: CASSSGGGIEAFF

V: TRBV19
CDR3: CASSIEGGTDTQYF

V: TRBV6-4
CDR3: CASNPTGGVGYTF

V: TRBV27
CDR3: CASSKGVSYEQYF

V: TRBV27
CDR3: CASRRLRDSHNQPQHF

V: TRBV7-9
CDR3: CASSSLQLGGPDTQYF

V: TRBV4-3
CDR3: CASSQDKGTLLNTGELFF

V: TRBV6-5
CDR3: CASRPTGAGTEAFF

V: TRBV29-1
CDR3: CSVDEDRGTRGYTF

V: TRBV4-3
CDR3: CASSPQTGGAGELFF

V: TRBV4-2
CDR3: CASSQPGTDTYGYTF

V: TRBV27
CDR3: CASSLSGNRQYF

V: TRBV4-1
CDR3: CASSLGADMSNQPQHF

V: TRBV7-2
CDR3: CASSFGFSGNNEQFF

V: TRBV19
CDR3: CASTLLASGNTIYF

V: TRBV7-9
CDR3: CASSQTRTGNTGELFF

V: TRBV20-1
CDR3: CSASWEGGGPPLHF

V: TRBV9
CDR3: CASSPEVDSNQPQHF

V: TRBV11-2
CDR3: CASSTLTGLGFYNEQFF

V: TRBV6-1
CDR3: CASSEPRVDYTF